The clone carrying this TCR beta chain is classed as medium-sized (0.01 to 0.1%) by frequency. Its specificity is not known. This entry is derived from a study of T cell clusters in autoimmune cytopenias. In germline, CDR1 is LNHDA, CDR2 SQIVND (reference sequence). The CDR3 totals 12 residues. Study-wide results and caveats: TRB repertoire shifts in secondary cytopenia and chronic lymphocytic leukemia mostly reflected lymphoma, not autoimmunity.

TRB was amplified from roughly 250 ng of peripheral blood genomic DNA per sample. Multiplex touch-down PCR amplified TRB using TRB-A and TRB-B pools in one tube. TCRdb reworked the multiplex PCR reads into one entry per CDR3 protein, no DNA. This sample's clone table lists under 8,500 distinct CDR3 sequences. The material sequenced was peripheral blood. The source of this sequence is a human donor with an autoimmune cytopenia or autoimmune hepatitis (not recorded which). The chain is built from TRBV19 and TRBJ2-7; TCRdb proposes TRBD1, but this gene call is untestable without DNA. CDR3 residues: CASSIGTAKQYF. Looking up the rest from reference TRBV19 and TRBJ2-7 gives the full variable domain: DGGITQSPKYLFRKEGQNVTLSCEQNLNHDAMYWYRQDPGQGLRLIYYSQIVNDFQKGDIAEGYSVSREKKESFPLTVTSAQKNPTAFYLCASSIGTAKQYFGPGTRLTVT.